This paragraph reports one T cell receptor beta chain. What it binds is unknown. The data stem from a study of T cell responses to AZD1222 COVID-19 vaccine. Study information: The study pooled second doses at about 4 or about 12 weeks. Study observations and caveats: Donors were mostly white British, more females; clonal diversity possibly underestimated. Sampling that yielded the repertoires occurred only after the peak T cell response. Only a handful of individuals given AZD1222 were seropositive at baseline.

Germline V gene data show CDR1 as MNHNS and CDR2 as SASEGT. V lost 2 bases and J 4 bases, leaving 6 bases between the germline ends. The length of the CDR3 is 13 residues. Clones were read by immunoSEQ multiplex PCR, and TCRdb kept only the in-frame ones, dropping some. The table records around 96,000 clones, 70% to 90% of them present only once. The receptor comes from an adult in good health. V gene TRBV6-1 combines with J gene TRBJ1-5; D ambiguous. The sequencing used peripheral blood, collected on day 0 of AZD1222 vaccination. The CDR3 nucleotides are TGTGCCAGCAGTGAAACCGGTAATCAGCCCCAGCATTTT. It encodes CASSETGNQPQHF.